The next 11 T cell receptor beta chains were all read from a single sample in a study of T cell responses to AZD1222 COVID-19 vaccine. Assay used: immunoSEQ multiplex PCR; TCRdb lists only in-frame clones, some missing. The table records about 72,000 clones, roughly 87% of them present only once. Sequencing was performed on peripheral blood, taken 28 days after the second AZD1222 dose. The receptors shown here come from an adult who received the AZD1222 COVID-19 vaccine.

The chain joins TRBV30 to TRBJ2-5; 8 bases align to TRBD1. V lost 5 bases, J lost 2 bases, and 10 bases stayed unmatched. Germline CDR1 GTSNPN, CDR2 SVGIG (reference sequence). The CDR3 has 15 residues. CDR3 protein: CAWGHGQGQQETQYF. CDR3 DNA sequence: TGTGCCTGGGGTCACGGACAGGGACAACAAGAGACCCAGTACTTC.

This chain connects TRBV11-3 to TRBJ2-5; a weak D match, TRBD1 (6 bases). Germline V gene sequence: CDR1 SGHNT, CDR2 YENEEA. With 6 bases removed from V and 5 bases from J, the gap between germline ends came to 13 bases. The CDR3 sequence is 13 residues long. CDR3 loop: CASSYRERETQYF. The CDR3 DNA is TGTGCCAGCAGTTACAGGGAGCGGGAGACCCAGTACTTC.

The chain carries TRBV11-2 and TRBJ2-7, with D possibly TRBD2 on 6 matching bases. The CDR3 sequence is 14 residues long. Per the germline V gene, CDR1 is SGHAT and CDR2 is FQNNGV. The ends were cut back, 2 bases at V and 2 bases at J, with 10 bases in the middle. CDR3 nucleotides: TGTGCCAGCAGCTTAATGGGGGGACCCTACGAGCAGTACTTC. Protein sequence: CASSLMGGPYEQYF. The entire variable domain, with the rest obtained from reference TRBV11-2 and TRBJ2-7, is as follows: EAGVAQSPRYKIIEKRQSVAFWCNPISGHATLYWYQQILGQGPKLLIQFQNNGVVDDSQLPKDRFSAERLKGVDSTLKIQPAKLEDSAVYLCASSLMGGPYEQYFGPGTRLTVT.

CDR3 DNA sequence: TGTGCCAGCAGACCAGACAAGGACTATGGCTACACCTTC. Its protein is CASRPDKDYGYTF. This chain connects TRBV12-3 or TRBV12-4 to TRBJ1-2, with D unresolved. V was trimmed by 6 bases and J by 3 bases, leaving 11 bases between them. The CDR3 spans 13 residues.

This chain connects TRBV7-6 to TRBJ2-7; D gene uncertain. CDR1 is SGHVS, CDR2 FNYEAQ, per germline. The CDR3 extends over 12 amino acids. V was trimmed by 5 bases and J by 7 bases, leaving 12 bases between them. The CDR3 sequence is CASSPGPAEQYF. The CDR3 coding sequence is TGTGCCAGCAGCCCAGGACCGGCGGAGCAGTACTTC.

The chain links TRBV10-3 to TRBJ1-3; D is possibly TRBD1 (5 bases). Germline V CDR1 and CDR2: ENHRY, SYGVKD. The germline V and J ends were trimmed by 4 bases and 0 bases, with 10 bases remaining between them. The CDR3 contains 15 residues. CDR3 amino acids: CAISAGTASGNTIYF. The CDR3 DNA follows: TGTGCCATCAGTGCCGGGACGGCCTCTGGAAACACCATATATTTT.

The chain couples TRBV7-7 to TRBJ2-3; D assignment may be TRBD1 or TRBD2 (5 bases each). The CDR3 has 14 residues. The V gene lost 2 bases and the J gene lost 2 bases, with 8 bases spanning the gap. The V gene's germline CDR1 is SSHAT and CDR2 FNYEAQ (reference sequence). Here the CDR3 DNA reads TGTGCCAGCAGCTTAAAGGGGACCACAGATACGCAGTATTTT. It specifies CASSLKGTTDTQYF.

V usage is TRBV21-1 and J usage is TRBJ1-6. TRBV21-1 counts as a pseudogene. This CDR3 comprises 12 residues. The CDR3 sequence is CASREENSPLHF. Here the CDR3 DNA reads TGTGCCAGCCGGGAGGAAAATTCACCCCTCCACTTT.

The chain is built from TRBV28 and TRBJ2-7, with TRBD1 identical over 8 bases. Germline loops: CDR1 MDHEN, CDR2 SYDVKM. This CDR3 region has 15 residues. Unmatched junction bases numbered 9, after V lost 7 bases and J lost 1 base. CDR3 amino acids: CASILGQGTSYEQYF. CDR3 nucleotides: TGTGCCAGCATTCTAGGACAGGGTACATCCTACGAGCAGTACTTC.

The chain has TRBV4-1 and TRBJ1-4; 8 nucleotides match TRBD1. V dropped 3 bases and J dropped 7; count of bases not matched to a gene: 7. Germline CDR1 reads MGHRA; CDR2 reads YSYEKL. The CDR3 length is 15 residues. The CDR3 protein is CASSHPTGVVEKLFF. The DNA of the CDR3 is TGCGCCAGCAGCCACCCGACAGGGGTGGTTGAAAAACTGTTTTTT.

This clone was seen only a few times. V is TRBV4-1 and J is TRBJ1-5; D uncertain. Per the germline V gene, CDR1 is MGHRA and CDR2 is YSYEKL. The CDR3 has 14 residues. Trimming took off 4 bases at V and 4 bases at J, with 11 bases between the two ends. The CDR3 loop is CASSPREGNQPQHF. CDR3 bases: TGCGCCAGCAGCCCAAGAGAGGGTAATCAGCCCCAGCATTTT.